The text below deals with one TCR beta chain. Its antigen is currently unknown. Assay: immunoSEQ multiplex PCR; the TCRdb copy retains only in-frame clones and omits some. This table has approximately 530,000 clones, roughly 95% appearing once. Germline V gives CDR1 MNHNS, CDR2 SASEGT. This CDR3 spans 13 amino acids. V was cut by 6 bases and J by 4 bases, with 12 bases left in between. The sample belongs to a study of shared clonotypes between healthy human individuals. Study outcomes and limitations: Shared clonotypes across all four donors exceeded non-shared ones in generation probability. Large depth notwithstanding, sorted-subset sequencing proved incomplete by rarefaction. In general, naive subsets displayed greater estimated richness than memory subsets did.

This chain links TRBV6-1 with TRBJ1-1; D not certain. The specimen was naive CD4+ T cells sorted from blood. Subset described: CD45RA+ positively selected. This TCR was sampled from a woman in her thirties in good health. In nucleotides, the CDR3 is TGTGCCAGCAGCTCCGTAGTGAGCACTGAAGCTTTCTTT. Amino acids: CASSSVVSTEAFF.